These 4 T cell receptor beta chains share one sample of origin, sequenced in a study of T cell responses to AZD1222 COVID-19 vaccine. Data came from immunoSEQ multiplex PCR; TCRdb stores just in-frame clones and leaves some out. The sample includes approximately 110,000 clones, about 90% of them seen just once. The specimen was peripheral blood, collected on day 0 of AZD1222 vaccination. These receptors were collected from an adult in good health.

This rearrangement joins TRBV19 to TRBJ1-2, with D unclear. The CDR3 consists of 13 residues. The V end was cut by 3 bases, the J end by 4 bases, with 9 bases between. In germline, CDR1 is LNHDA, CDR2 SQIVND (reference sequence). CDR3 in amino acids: CASSIPDIYGYTF. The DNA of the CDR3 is TGTGCCAGTAGTATTCCCGACATCTATGGCTACACCTTC.

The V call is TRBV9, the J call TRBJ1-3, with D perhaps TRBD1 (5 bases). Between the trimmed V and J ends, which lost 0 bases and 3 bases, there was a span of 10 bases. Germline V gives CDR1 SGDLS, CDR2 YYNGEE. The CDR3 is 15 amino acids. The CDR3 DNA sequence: TGTGCCAGCAGCGTAGTAGCGACAGTTGGAAACACCATATATTTT. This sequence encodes CASSVVATVGNTIYF.

Here the CDR3 reads CAITPGLGDTQYF. DNA of the CDR3: TGTGCCATCACTCCGGGACTTGGAGATACGCAGTATTTT. The chain carries TRBV10-3 and TRBJ2-3; a possible D gene is TRBD2 (6 bases). Germline CDR1 ENHRY, CDR2 SYGVKD. Deletions cut 7 bases from V and 5 bases from J, with 13 bases between. The CDR3 has 13 residues.

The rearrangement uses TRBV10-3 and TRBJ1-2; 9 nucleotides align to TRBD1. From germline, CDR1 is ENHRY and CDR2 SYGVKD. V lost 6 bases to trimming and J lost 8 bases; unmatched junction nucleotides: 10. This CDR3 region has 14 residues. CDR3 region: CAIRPGQGIEGYTF. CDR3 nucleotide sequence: TGTGCCATCAGACCGGGACAGGGAATAGAGGGCTACACCTTC.